Following are 17 T cell receptor beta chains from one sample sequenced in a study of shared clonotypes between healthy human individuals. Generated by immunoSEQ multiplex PCR, the TCRdb table keeps only in-frame clones and is missing some. The profile shows fewer than 1.4 million clones, about 84% of them singletons. The sample comprised memory CD4+ T cells from PBMCs. Subset described: CD45RA-negative fraction. All receptors derive from a man younger than 30 in good health. Some clones in this sample may be carry-over from other donors' samples.

This clone appeared once. In the same sample, other DNA sequences code for this CDR3. The chain carries TRBV18 and TRBJ1-2, with no clear D. CDR1 and CDR2 from the germline V gene are KGHSH and LQKENI. The CDR3 is 13 residues long. V shed 2 bases and J shed 2 bases, with 6 bases lying between them. The CDR3 protein is CASSPDKNYGYTF. DNA of the CDR3: TGTGCCAGCTCACCAGACAAGAACTATGGCTACACCTTC.

The chain is built from TRBV28 and TRBJ2-7; the D gene is possibly TRBD1 (7 bases). Germline V CDR1 and CDR2: MDHEN, SYDVKM. The V and J ends lost 2 bases and 6 bases respectively, with 14 bases between them. CDR3 size: 14 residues. The CDR3 nucleotides are TGTGCCAGCAGTTTAGTCCGTCAGGGGGGCGAGCAGTACTTC. Residues: CASSLVRQGGEQYF.

This clone was counted only a few times. The V gene is TRBV10-3, the J gene TRBJ1-1, with 7 nucleotides matching TRBD1. In germline, CDR1 is ENHRY, CDR2 SYGVKD. The CDR3 runs 13 residues. After removal of 6 bases from V and 1 base from J, the junction contained 2 bases not matched to a gene. The CDR3 sequence: CAISQGGNTEAFF. CDR3 DNA: TGTGCCATCAGCCAGGGGGGGAACACTGAAGCTTTCTTT.

V gene TRBV19 combines with J gene TRBJ2-3, with 8 bases aligning to TRBD2. V was clipped by 2 bases and J by 0 bases; unmatched bases: 7. The germline gives CDR1 LNHDA, CDR2 SQIVND (reference sequence). The CDR3 length is 17 residues. CDR3 nucleotides: TGTGCCAGTAGTATATCCGGCGGGAGGACTAGCACAGATACGCAGTATTTT. Translated: CASSISGGRTSTDTQYF.

On this clone itself: The junction shows a germline mismatch at one end, possibly a read error. This sequence joins TRBV6-5 and TRBJ1-2, with D unclear. This CDR3 has 15 residues. Per germline, CDR1 MNHEY and CDR2 SVGAGI. CDR3 bases: TGTGCCAGCAGTTCCCCAGGTGTCTTACCCCCTGGCCACACCTTC. It specifies CASSSPGVLPPGHTF.

The chain uses TRBV27 and TRBJ2-7, with D hard to call. The CDR3 extends over 14 amino acids. V lost 5 bases and J lost 3, with 14 bases in between. Germline-derived CDR1 and CDR2 are MNHEY and SMNVEV (reference sequence). For the CDR3, the DNA is TGTGCCAGCAGTCCCAACCTCCCCTACTACGAGCAGTACTTC. Translation gives CASSPNLPYYEQYF.

This chain joins TRBV10-3 and TRBJ2-3; the D gene is possibly TRBD1 (5 bases). The V end was cut by 4 bases, the J end by 4 bases, with 6 bases between. The CDR3 length is 12 residues. Germline V gene lookup returns CDR1 ENHRY and CDR2 SYGVKD. CDR3 sequence reads: CAISVGADTQYF. For the CDR3, the DNA is TGTGCCATCAGTGTAGGGGCAGATACGCAGTATTTT.

The CDR3 nucleotides read TGTGCCAGCAGACCCCCCCCGGGACACTTCTCTGGAAACACCATATATTTT. It is translated as CASRPPPGHFSGNTIYF. V and J are TRBV28 and TRBJ1-3, with D possibly TRBD1 on 6 matching bases. Trimming removed 6 bases at V and 0 bases at J, with 18 bases between. Germline V gene sequence: CDR1 MDHEN, CDR2 SYDVKM. The CDR3 covers 17 residues.

The CDR3 here is CASSLGGDSYTDTQYF. The CDR3 bases are TGTGCCAGCAGCTTAGGCGGGGACAGTTACACAGATACGCAGTATTTT. The chain is built from TRBV7-3 and TRBJ2-3, with D perhaps TRBD1 (7 bases). The CDR3 consists of 16 residues. Trimming pared 2 bases from V and 2 bases from J, leaving 14 bases between. Germline assignment: CDR1 SGHTA and CDR2 FQGTGA.

The CDR3 sequence is CASSLARTSGMGTDTQYF. The CDR3 DNA reads TGTGCCAGCAGCTTAGCGCGGACTAGCGGGATGGGGACAGATACGCAGTATTTT. V usage is TRBV7-9 and J usage is TRBJ2-3, with TRBD2 matching 12 bases. V shed 0 bases and J 3 bases; nucleotides not matched to a gene: 7. CDR3 length: 18 amino acids. Germline loops: CDR1 SEHNR, CDR2 FQNEAQ (reference sequence). Full variable domain (outside the CDR3, taken from reference TRBV7-9 and TRBJ2-3): DTGVSQNPRHKITKRGQNVTFRCDPISEHNRLYWYRQTLGQGPEFLTYFQNEAQLEKSRLLSDRFSAERPKGSFSTLEIQRTEQGDSAMYLCASSLARTSGMGTDTQYFGPGTRLTVL.

V gene TRBV18 combines with J gene TRBJ1-5; 8 bases match TRBD1. V was clipped by 2 bases and J by 0 bases; unmatched bases: 3. The CDR3 totals 16 residues. CDR1 and CDR2 (germline): KGHSH, LQKENI. The CDR3 region is CASSPTTGVSNQPQHF. CDR3 bases: TGTGCCAGCTCACCAACGACAGGGGTTAGCAATCAGCCCCAGCATTTT.

The DNA of the CDR3 is TGTGCCAGCAGCTCCGGGACAGGGGTTGGCTACACCTTC. Amino acid sequence: CASSSGTGVGYTF. This chain links TRBV6-5 with TRBJ1-2; 10 bases align to TRBD1. The length of the CDR3 is 13 residues. Germline assignment: CDR1 MNHEY and CDR2 SVGAGI. The ends lost 6 bases at V and 7 bases at J; junction bases unmatched: 5.

This rearrangement joins TRBV29-1 to TRBJ2-5; TRBD1 aligns across 7 bases. CDR3 length: 13 amino acids. Trimming removed 7 bases from V and 2 bases from J; junction bases left unmatched: 7. Germline-derived CDR1 and CDR2 are SQVTM and ANQGSEA. CDR3 bases: TGCAGCGGGATGGGACAGATACAAGAGACCCAGTACTTC. This sequence encodes CSGMGQIQETQYF.

The table lists this clone with a count of one. The sample carries other DNA sequences with the same CDR3. The V gene is TRBV5-1, the J gene TRBJ2-1, with TRBD2 identical over 15 bases. After removal of 3 bases from V and 7 bases from J, the junction contained 2 bases not matched to a gene. In germline, CDR1 is SGHRS, CDR2 YFSETQ. There are 15 residues in the CDR3. The CDR3 nucleotides read TGCGCCAGCAGCTCCGGACTAGCGGGGGGGAATGAGCAGTTCTTC. Amino acids: CASSSGLAGGNEQFF.

The chain uses TRBV11-1 and TRBJ2-2; D uncertain. The CDR3 contains 17 residues. Germline values: CDR1 SGHAT, CDR2 FQDESV (reference sequence). Trimming removed 1 base at V and 6 bases at J, with 18 bases between. CDR3 loop: CASSLGIQWAVAGELFF. CDR3 DNA sequence: TGTGCCAGCAGCTTAGGGATCCAATGGGCGGTCGCCGGGGAGCTGTTTTTT. Together with reference TRBV11-1 and TRBJ2-2, the CDR3 gives the full variable domain: EAEVAQSPRYKITEKSQAVAFWCDPISGHATLYWYRQILGQGPELLVQFQDESVVDDSQLPKDRFSAERLKGVDSTLKIQPAELGDSAMYLCASSLGIQWAVAGELFFGEGSRLTVL.

This clone appeared a single time. Other DNA sequences within the sample encode an identical CDR3. This chain uses TRBV5-6 with TRBJ1-5; D is undetermined. Deletions cut 2 bases from V and 7 bases from J, with 7 bases between. The CDR3 covers 12 residues. Looked up from germline, CDR1 is SGHDT and CDR2 is YYEEEE. The CDR3 spells CASSLRGQPQHF. Here the CDR3 DNA reads TGTGCCAGCAGCTTAAGAGGGCAGCCCCAGCATTTT. Based on the CDR3 plus reference TRBV5-6 and TRBJ1-5, the full variable domain is DAGVTQSPTHLIKTRGQQVTLRCSPKSGHDTVSWYQQALGQGPQFIFQYYEEEERQRGNFPDRFSGHQFPNYSSELNVNALLLGDSALYLCASSLRGQPQHFGDGTRLSIL.

The rearrangement uses TRBV29-1 and TRBJ1-2; 12 positions match TRBD1. This CDR3 spans 14 amino acids. CDR1 and CDR2 from the germline V gene are SQVTM and ANQGSEA. CDR3 amino acids: CSVGGTGGFGGYTF. Written as DNA, the CDR3 is TGCAGTGTAGGAGGGACAGGGGGCTTCGGGGGCTACACCTTC.